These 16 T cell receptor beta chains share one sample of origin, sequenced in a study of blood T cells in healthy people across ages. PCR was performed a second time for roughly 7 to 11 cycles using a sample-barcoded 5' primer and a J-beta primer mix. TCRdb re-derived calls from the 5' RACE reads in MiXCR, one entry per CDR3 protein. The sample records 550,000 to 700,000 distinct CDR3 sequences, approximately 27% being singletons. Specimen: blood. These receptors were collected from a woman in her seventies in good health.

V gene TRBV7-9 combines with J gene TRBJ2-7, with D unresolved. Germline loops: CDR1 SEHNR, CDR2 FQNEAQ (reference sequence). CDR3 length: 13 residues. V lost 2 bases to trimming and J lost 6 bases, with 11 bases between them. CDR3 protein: CASSLNTAGEQYF. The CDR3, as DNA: TGTGCCAGCAGCTTAAATACCGCAGGCGAGCAGTACTTC.

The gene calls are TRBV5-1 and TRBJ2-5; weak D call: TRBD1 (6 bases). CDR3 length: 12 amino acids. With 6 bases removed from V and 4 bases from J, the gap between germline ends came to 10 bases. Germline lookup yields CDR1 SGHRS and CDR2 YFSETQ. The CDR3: CASKGDGETQYF. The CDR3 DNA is TGCGCCAGCAAGGGGGACGGAGAGACCCAGTACTTC. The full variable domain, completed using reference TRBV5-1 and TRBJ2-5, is KAGVTQTPRYLIKTRGQQVTLSCSPISGHRSVSWYQQTPGQGLQFLFEYFSETQRNKGNFPGRFSGRQFSNSRSEMNVSTLELGDSALYLCASKGDGETQYFGPGTRLLVL.

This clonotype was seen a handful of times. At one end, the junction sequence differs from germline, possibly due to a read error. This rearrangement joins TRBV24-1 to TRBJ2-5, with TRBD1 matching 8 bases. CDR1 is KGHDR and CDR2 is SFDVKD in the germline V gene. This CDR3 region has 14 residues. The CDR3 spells CATSDTELGQGSSF. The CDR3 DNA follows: TGTGCCACCAGTGATACCGAATTAGGACAGGGTTCGTCCTTC.

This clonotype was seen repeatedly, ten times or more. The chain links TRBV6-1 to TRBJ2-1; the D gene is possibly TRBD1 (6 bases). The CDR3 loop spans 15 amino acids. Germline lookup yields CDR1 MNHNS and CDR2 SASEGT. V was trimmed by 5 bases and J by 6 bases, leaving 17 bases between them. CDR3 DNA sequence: TGTGCCAGCAGTATACACAGGGAAGCTAGCAATGAGCAGTTCTTC. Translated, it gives CASSIHREASNEQFF.

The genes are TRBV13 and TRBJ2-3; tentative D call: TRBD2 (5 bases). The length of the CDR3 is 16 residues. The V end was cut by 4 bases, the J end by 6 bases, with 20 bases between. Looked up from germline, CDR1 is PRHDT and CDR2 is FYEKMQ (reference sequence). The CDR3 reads CASSSSYGESTDTQYF. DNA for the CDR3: TGTGCCAGCAGCTCGTCTTACGGGGAATCAACGGATACGCAGTATTTT.

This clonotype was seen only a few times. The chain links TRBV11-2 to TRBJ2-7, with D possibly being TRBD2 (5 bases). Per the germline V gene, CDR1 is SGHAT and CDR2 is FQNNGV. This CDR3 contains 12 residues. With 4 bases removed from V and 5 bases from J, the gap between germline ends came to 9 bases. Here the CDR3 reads CASSSRTDEQYF. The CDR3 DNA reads TGTGCCAGCAGCTCCAGGACTGACGAGCAGTACTTC.

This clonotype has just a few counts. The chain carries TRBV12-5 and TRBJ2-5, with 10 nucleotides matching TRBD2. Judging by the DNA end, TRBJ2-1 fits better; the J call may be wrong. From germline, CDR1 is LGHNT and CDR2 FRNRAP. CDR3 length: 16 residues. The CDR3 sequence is CASGLYVAGGYNEQFF. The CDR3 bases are TGTGCTAGTGGTTTGTATGTAGCGGGGGGTTACAATGAGCAGTTCTTC.

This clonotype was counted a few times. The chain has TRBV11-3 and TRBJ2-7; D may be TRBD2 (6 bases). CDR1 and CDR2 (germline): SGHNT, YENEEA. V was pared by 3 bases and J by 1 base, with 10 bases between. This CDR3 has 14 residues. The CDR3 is CASSFGTSSYEQYF. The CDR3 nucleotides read TGTGCCAGCAGCTTCGGGACTTCGTCCTACGAGCAGTACTTC.

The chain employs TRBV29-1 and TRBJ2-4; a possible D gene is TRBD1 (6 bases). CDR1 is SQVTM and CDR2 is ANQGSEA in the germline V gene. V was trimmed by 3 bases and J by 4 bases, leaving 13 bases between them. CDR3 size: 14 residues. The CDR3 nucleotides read TGCAGCGTTGAGGGACCTCAGGGGAAAAACATTCAGTACTTC. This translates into CSVEGPQGKNIQYF.

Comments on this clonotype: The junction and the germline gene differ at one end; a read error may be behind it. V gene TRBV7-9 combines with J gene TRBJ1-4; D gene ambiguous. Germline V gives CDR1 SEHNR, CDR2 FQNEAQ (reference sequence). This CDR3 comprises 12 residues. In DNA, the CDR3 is TGTTCCAGCAGCTTAGCGGATGAAGAACTGTTTTTT. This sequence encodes CSSSLADEELFF.

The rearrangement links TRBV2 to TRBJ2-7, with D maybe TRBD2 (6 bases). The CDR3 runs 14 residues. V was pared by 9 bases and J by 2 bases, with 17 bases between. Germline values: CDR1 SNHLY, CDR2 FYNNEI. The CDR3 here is CASKLRGTTYEQYF. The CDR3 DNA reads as TGTGCCAGTAAGCTGCGGGGAACAACCTACGAGCAGTACTTC.

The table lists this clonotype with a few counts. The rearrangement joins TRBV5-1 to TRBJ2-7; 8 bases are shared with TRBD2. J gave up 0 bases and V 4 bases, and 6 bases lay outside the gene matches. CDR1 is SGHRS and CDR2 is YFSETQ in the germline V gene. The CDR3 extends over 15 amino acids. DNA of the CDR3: TGCGCCAGCAGCGGAAGCGGGGGTAGCTCCTACGAGCAGTACTTC. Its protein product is CASSGSGGSSYEQYF.

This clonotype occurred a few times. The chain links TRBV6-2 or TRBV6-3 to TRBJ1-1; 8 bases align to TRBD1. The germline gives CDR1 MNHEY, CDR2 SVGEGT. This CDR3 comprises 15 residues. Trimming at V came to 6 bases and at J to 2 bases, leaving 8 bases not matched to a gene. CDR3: CASRKGDRINTEAFF. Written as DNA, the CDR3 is TGTGCCAGCAGAAAAGGGGACAGGATAAACACTGAAGCTTTCTTT.

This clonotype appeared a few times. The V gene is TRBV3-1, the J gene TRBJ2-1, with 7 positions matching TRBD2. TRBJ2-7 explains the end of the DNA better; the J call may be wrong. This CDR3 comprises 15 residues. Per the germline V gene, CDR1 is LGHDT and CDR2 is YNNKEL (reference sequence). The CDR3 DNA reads TGTGCCAGCAGCCAAGGGGCGGCTAGCGGACACGAGCAGTACTTC. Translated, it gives CASSQGAASGHEQYF.

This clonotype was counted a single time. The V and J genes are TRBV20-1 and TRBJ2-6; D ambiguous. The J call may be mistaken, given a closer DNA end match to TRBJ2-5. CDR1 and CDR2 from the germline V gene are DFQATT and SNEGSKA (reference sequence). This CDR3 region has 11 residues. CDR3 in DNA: TGCAGTGCAGTCGTCGGAGAGACCCAGTACTTC. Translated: CSAVVGETQYF.

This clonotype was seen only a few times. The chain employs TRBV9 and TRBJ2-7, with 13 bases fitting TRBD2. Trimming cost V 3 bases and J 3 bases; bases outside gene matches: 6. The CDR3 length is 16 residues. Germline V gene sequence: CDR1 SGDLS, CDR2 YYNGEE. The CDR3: CASSGGLAGALYEQYF. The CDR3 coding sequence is TGTGCCAGCAGCGGCGGACTAGCGGGGGCCCTCTACGAGCAGTACTTC.